Shown below are 7 T cell receptor beta chains from a single sample sequenced in a study of T cell responses to AZD1222 COVID-19 vaccine. Data came from immunoSEQ multiplex PCR; TCRdb stores just in-frame clones and leaves some out. The sample lists over 130,000 clones; about 89% were seen once. This specimen was peripheral blood, taken 28 days after the second dose of the MenACWY control vaccine. The receptors shown here come from an adult who received the MenACWY meningococcal vaccine as a control.

V usage is TRBV5-1 and J usage is TRBJ2-1; TRBD2 might be the D (6 bases). V lost 0 bases and J 2 bases, leaving 12 bases between the germline ends. Germline CDR1 SGHRS, CDR2 YFSETQ. This CDR3 contains 16 residues. This CDR3 is CASSLVSGPPYNEQFF. The CDR3 DNA follows: TGCGCCAGCAGCTTGGTAAGCGGGCCCCCCTACAATGAGCAGTTCTTC.

This rearrangement joins TRBV6-6 to TRBJ1-2; D unclear. The CDR3 is 14 residues long. CDR1 is MNHNY, CDR2 SVGAGI, per germline (reference sequence). The ends were cut back, 9 bases at V and 0 bases at J, with 14 bases in the middle. CDR3 nucleotide sequence: TGTGCCAGTCGTGCAGGCCCAGCTAACTATGGCTACACCTTC. This codes for CASRAGPANYGYTF.

The V and J genes are TRBV7-6 and TRBJ2-3; D remains ambiguous. Germline CDR1 reads SGHVS; CDR2 reads FNYEAQ. The CDR3 is 14 residues long. The V gene lost 5 bases and the J gene lost 2 bases, with 11 bases spanning the gap. CDR3 amino acids: CASSPHLDTDTQYF. The CDR3 nucleotides read TGTGCCAGCAGCCCCCACCTTGACACAGATACGCAGTATTTT.

A word on this clone: Other DNA variants within this sample encode the same CDR3. This chain uses TRBV5-1 with TRBJ2-1, with 13 bases identical to TRBD2. V lost 1 base and J lost 7; bases outside the gene matches: 2. This CDR3 contains 15 residues. In germline, CDR1 is SGHRS, CDR2 YFSETQ. The CDR3 DNA follows: TGCGCCAGCAGCTTGAAACTAGCGGGAGGGAATGAGCAGTTCTTC. Encoded protein: CASSLKLAGGNEQFF.

The chain carries TRBV18 and TRBJ2-3; 9 bases agree with TRBD1. The CDR3 runs to 17 residues. Trimming took 3 bases from V and 4 from J; bases not matched to a gene: 11. From germline, CDR1 is KGHSH and CDR2 LQKENI. CDR3 sequence (DNA): TGTGCCAGCTCACCGTTTGGACAGGGGAGAAGTTCAGATACGCAGTATTTT. Amino acids: CASSPFGQGRSSDTQYF. Complete variable domain (other parts from reference TRBV18 and TRBJ2-3): NAGVMQNPRHLVRRRGQEARLRCSPMKGHSHVYWYRQLPEEGLKFMVYLQKENIIDESGMPKERFSAEFPKEGPSILRIQQVVRGDSAAYFCASSPFGQGRSSDTQYFGPGTRLTVL.

The rearrangement links TRBV30 to TRBJ2-5; 10 positions match TRBD1. The germline CDR1 and CDR2 sequences are GTSNPN and SVGIG (reference sequence). V lost 1 base and J lost 4; bases outside the gene matches: 6. This CDR3 comprises 15 residues. In nucleotides, the CDR3 is TGTGCCTGGAGTGGGGGACAGGGGACAGGAGAGACCCAGTACTTC. Residues: CAWSGGQGTGETQYF.

CDR3 coding DNA: TGTGCCAGCAGCGTAGGAGGGACACGTATCTCTGGAAACACCATATATTTT. Protein product: CASSVGGTRISGNTIYF. V usage is TRBV9 and J usage is TRBJ1-3; D is possibly TRBD1 (6 bases). The CDR3 spans 17 residues. The germline V and J ends were trimmed by 0 bases and 0 bases, with 13 bases remaining between them. Per germline, CDR1 SGDLS and CDR2 YYNGEE. Full variable domain (remainder filled in from reference TRBV9 and TRBJ1-3): DSGVTQTPKHLITATGQRVTLRCSPRSGDLSVYWYQQSLDQGLQFLIQYYNGEERAKGNILERFSAQQFPDLHSELNLSSLELGDSALYFCASSVGGTRISGNTIYFGEGSWLTVV.